The 27 T cell receptor beta chains below come from one sample, sequenced in a study of monozygotic twins with inflammatory bowel disease. TCRdb re-called the 5' RACE reads; one entry per CDR3 protein, DNA not given. The table for this sample gives around 450,000 distinct CDR3 sequences. The sample was blood. These receptors originate from a human donor with ulcerative colitis or Crohn's disease, or a healthy co-twin of an affected twin (not recorded which).

The chain combines TRBV20-1 with TRBJ1-1. The CDR3 is 14 residues long. Germline CDR1 DFQATT, CDR2 SNEGSKA (reference sequence). CDR3 in amino acids: CSARERTGNTEAFF.

V and J are TRBV5-1 and TRBJ2-7; as DNA is missing, the TRBD1 call by TCRdb cannot be tested. There are 17 residues in the CDR3. Germline V gene sequence: CDR1 SGHRS, CDR2 YFSETQ. The CDR3 spells CASSSNLPGTGSYEQYF.

The chain joins TRBV19 to TRBJ2-5. This CDR3 comprises 14 residues. The V gene's germline CDR1 is LNHDA and CDR2 SQIVND (reference sequence). The CDR3 sequence: CASTKSGIRETQYF.

This sequence joins TRBV12-3 or TRBV12-4 and TRBJ1-2; lacking DNA, the TRBD1 call made by TCRdb goes unchecked. The CDR3 length is 12 residues. The CDR3 sequence is CASSFVGDGYTF.

The genes are TRBV7-8 and TRBJ1-1. CDR3 length: 11 amino acids. Germline CDR1 SGHVS, CDR2 FQNEAQ. CDR3 residues: CASSALTEAFF.

The rearrangement joins TRBV12-3 or TRBV12-4 to TRBJ1-1; TCRdb designates TRBD1, a call that cannot be tested without DNA. CDR3 length: 14 residues. This chain's CDR3 is CASSWDRVGTEAFF.

The chain has TRBV7-2 and TRBJ2-7; absent DNA, TCRdb's TRBD1 call cannot be checked. From germline, CDR1 is SGHTA and CDR2 FQGNSA. The CDR3 spans 15 residues. CDR3 sequence: CASSSGTGAGFEQYF. Variable domain in full (rest from reference TRBV7-2 and TRBJ2-7): GAGVSQSPSNKVTEKGKDVELRCDPISGHTALYWYRQSLGQGLEFLIYFQGNSAPDKSGLPSDRFSAERTGGSVSTLTIQRTQQEDSAVYLCASSSGTGAGFEQYFGPGTRLTVT.

The rearrangement links TRBV5-5 to TRBJ2-3; TCRdb selects TRBD1, and the lack of DNA leaves this call unchecked. Germline V gene lookup returns CDR1 SGHKS and CDR2 YYEKEE (reference sequence). The CDR3 is made up of 16 amino acids. This chain's CDR3 is CASINRQGAETDTQYF.

The rearrangement uses TRBV10-3 and TRBJ2-6; TCRdb gives TRBD1 as the D gene, but with no DNA this cannot be confirmed. Germline assignment: CDR1 ENHRY and CDR2 SYGVKD. The CDR3 is 19 residues long. This chain's CDR3 is CAISESSGLERLGANVLTF.

J is TRBJ2-1 and V is TRBV29-1. The CDR3 sequence is 16 residues long. CDR1 SQVTM and CDR2 ANQGSEA come from the germline V gene. The CDR3 protein is CSVEEPAGGSYNEQFF.

CDR3 loop: CAWSSRGYEQYF. The chain has TRBV30 and TRBJ2-7; absent DNA, TCRdb's TRBD1 call cannot be checked. The CDR3 is 12 amino acids. Germline CDR1 is GTSNPN and CDR2 is SVGIG (reference sequence).

The rearrangement uses TRBV29-1 and TRBJ2-7; TCRdb selects TRBD1, and the lack of DNA leaves this call unchecked. Germline V gives CDR1 SQVTM, CDR2 ANQGSEA. The CDR3 runs to 14 residues. This chain's CDR3 is CSVAPTGRVIEQYF.

The rearrangement joins TRBV5-1 to TRBJ2-1; TCRdb selects TRBD2, and the lack of DNA leaves this call unchecked. Germline V gene lookup returns CDR1 SGHRS and CDR2 YFSETQ. The CDR3 loop spans 15 amino acids. CDR3 amino acids: CASSFLGTSGEEQFF.

The chain uses TRBV29-1 and TRBJ2-3; TCRdb indicates TRBD2, and absent DNA this call remains unverified. CDR3 length equals 15 residues. Germline CDR1 and CDR2: SQVTM and ANQGSEA. The CDR3 protein is CSVEKTSGNTDTQYF.

This sequence joins TRBV18 and TRBJ2-1. This CDR3 region has 15 residues. Germline assignment: CDR1 KGHSH and CDR2 LQKENI. The CDR3 region is CASSPRRVEYNEQFF.

The chain combines TRBV3-1 with TRBJ1-2. The germline V gene encodes CDR1 LGHDT and CDR2 YNNKEL (reference sequence). The CDR3 has 14 amino acids. CDR3 residues: CASSQGLGGIGYTF.

V usage is TRBV10-3 and J usage is TRBJ2-7; TCRdb designates TRBD1, a call that cannot be tested without DNA. The germline CDR1 and CDR2 sequences are ENHRY and SYGVKD. The CDR3 is 17 residues long. This CDR3 reads CAISEANRPGGSYEQYF.

The chain couples TRBV7-9 to TRBJ2-7; TCRdb outputs TRBD2, but without DNA this stays unchecked. CDR3 length: 17 residues. CDR1 is SEHNR, CDR2 FQNEAQ, per germline (reference sequence). CDR3 amino acids: CASSLATGRVVSYEQYF. The whole variable domain, filled in from reference TRBV7-9 and TRBJ2-7, reads DTGVSQNPRHKITKRGQNVTFRCDPISEHNRLYWYRQTLGQGPEFLTYFQNEAQLEKSRLLSDRFSAERPKGSFSTLEIQRTEQGDSAMYLCASSLATGRVVSYEQYFGPGTRLTVT.

The V and J genes are TRBV6-1 and TRBJ2-1; checking the TCRdb D call of TRBD2 is not possible without DNA. CDR1 is MNHNS, CDR2 SASEGT, per germline. CDR3 length: 11 amino acids. CDR3: CASRGLNEQFF.

The V and J genes are TRBV27 and TRBJ1-2; the D call of TRBD1 rests on TCRdb alone, since no DNA is present to check it. The germline CDR1 and CDR2 sequences are MNHEY and SMNVEV (reference sequence). The CDR3 length is 13 residues. The CDR3 loop is CASSSNPGDGYTF.

The chain carries TRBV12-3 or TRBV12-4 and TRBJ1-1. The CDR3 is 11 amino acids. The CDR3 region is CASSFDAEAFF.

V gene TRBV29-1 combines with J gene TRBJ2-1. This CDR3 has 12 amino acids. Looked up from germline, CDR1 is SQVTM and CDR2 is ANQGSEA. CDR3 residues: CSADGDYNEQFF.

The chain has TRBV30 and TRBJ2-3; the TRBD1 assignment by TCRdb is unverifiable without DNA. The CDR3 spans 15 residues. Germline CDR1 is GTSNPN and CDR2 is SVGIG (reference sequence). The CDR3 loop is CAWSPPGWGADTQYF.

The J gene is TRBJ2-3, the V gene TRBV7-2; no DNA is available, so the TRBD1 call from TCRdb remains unchecked. The CDR3 length is 16 residues. Germline CDR1 and CDR2: SGHTA and FQGNSA. The chain's CDR3 is CASSTRTGRSTDTQYF.

V is TRBV4-1 and J is TRBJ1-1. CDR1 is MGHRA, CDR2 YSYEKL, per germline. This CDR3 is built from 15 residues. This CDR3 reads CASSQDPRIGTEAFF.

V and J are TRBV9 and TRBJ2-2; the D call from TCRdb, TRBD2, cannot be confirmed without DNA. The germline V gene encodes CDR1 SGDLS and CDR2 YYNGEE. The CDR3 is 15 residues long. CDR3 protein: CASSTRLAGTGELFF.

The chain links TRBV5-1 to TRBJ2-3; TCRdb indicates TRBD1, and absent DNA this call remains unverified. The CDR3 length is 16 residues. CDR1 is SGHRS and CDR2 is YFSETQ in the germline V gene. CDR3 region: CASSPPGVGSTDTQYF.